These T cell receptor beta chains were read from a single sample in a study of shared clonotypes between healthy human individuals. Assay: immunoSEQ multiplex PCR; the TCRdb copy retains only in-frame clones and omits some. Among about 980,000 clones listed, around three quarters were seen once. The sequenced sample was memory CD4+ T cells sorted from blood. The receptors were sampled from a man younger than 35 in good health. Each CDR3 is given with its conserved first and last residue. The D gene is left open where the match is weak. A clone size is listed for some rows: how often the clone was seen (once, few, many), or a class if it is expanded.

size	V	J	D	CDR3	DNA
.	TRBV7-2	TRBJ2-1	.	CASSNPTGLNEQFF	TGTGCCAGCAGCAACCCTACAGGGTTGAATGAGCAGTTCTTC
.	TRBV2	TRBJ1-2	.	CASTRDNYGYTF	TGTGCCAGCACGCGGGATAACTATGGCTACACCTTC
.	TRBV6-5	TRBJ1-2	.	CASSSPLFGHGYTF	TGTGCCAGCAGTAGCCCCCTTTTTGGGCATGGCTACACCTTC
once	TRBV6-5	TRBJ1-4	.	CASGGGGEKLFF	TGTGCCAGCGGGGGGGGAGGAGAAAAACTGTTTTTT
.	TRBV11-2	TRBJ1-4	TRBD1	CASSFSGQGEKLFF	TGTGCCAGCAGCTTCTCGGGACAGGGAGAAAAACTGTTTTTT
.	TRBV5-1	TRBJ1-1	.	CASPRAEAFF	TGCGCCAGCCCTAGGGCTGAAGCTTTCTTT
.	TRBV11-2	TRBJ2-7	TRBD2	CASSPNGLAGGSEQYF	TGTGCCAGCAGCCCAAATGGACTAGCGGGAGGTTCCGAGCAGTACTTC
.	TRBV11-2	TRBJ2-7	.	CASSWIDEQYF	TGTGCCAGCAGCTGGATCGACGAGCAGTACTTC
once	TRBV9	TRBJ1-2	.	CASSPRDQTNYGYTF	TGTGCCAGCAGCCCCCGGGACCAAACGAACTATGGCTACACCTTC
many	TRBV7-9	TRBJ1-2	TRBD1	CASRPQGARNYGYTF	TGTGCCAGCAGACCACAGGGGGCGCGAAACTATGGCTACACCTTC
.	TRBV4-1	TRBJ1-3	TRBD1	CASSQEPQGASGNTIYF	TGCGCCAGCAGCCAAGAACCACAGGGGGCATCTGGAAACACCATATATTTT
.	TRBV28	TRBJ1-2	.	CASSLLTNYGYTF	TGTGCCAGCAGTTTGCTGACTAACTATGGCTACACCTTC
.	TRBV30	TRBJ1-5	TRBD1	CACGTGAGQPQHF	TGTGCCTGTGGGACAGGGGCCGGTCAGCCCCAGCATTTT
.	TRBV28	TRBJ1-5	.	CASIGGRSYRAQHF	TGTGCCAGCATTGGGGGGCGGAGCTATCGAGCCCAGCATTTT
.	TRBV5-1	TRBJ1-2	.	CASSLDSNYGYTF	TGCGCCAGCAGCCTGGACAGCAACTATGGCTACACCTTC
.	TRBV9	TRBJ2-3	TRBD2	CASSAQIAGGLDTQYF	TGTGCCAGCAGCGCCCAAATAGCGGGGGGGCTGGATACGCAGTATTTT
.	TRBV9	TRBJ1-5	.	CASSVAENQPQHF	TGTGCCAGCAGCGTAGCCGAGAATCAGCCCCAGCATTTT
.	TRBV19	TRBJ1-1	.	CASSIGRGNAEAFF	TGTGCCAGTAGTATCGGCAGGGGTAACGCTGAAGCTTTCTTT
.	TRBV29-1	TRBJ2-4	.	CSAFESGGWSKNIQYF	TGCAGCGCTTTTGAGTCCGGGGGCTGGTCCAAAAACATTCAGTACTTC
many	TRBV27	TRBJ2-3	.	CAISRRGTDTQYF	TGTGCCATCTCCCGAAGGGGGACAGATACGCAGTATTTT
once	TRBV11-3	TRBJ2-5	.	CASSHPAETQYF	TGTGCCAGCAGCCACCCGGCAGAGACCCAGTACTTC
few	TRBV11-2	TRBJ1-1	.	CASSLVMGSKAFF	TGTGCCAGCAGCTTAGTAATGGGCAGCAAAGCTTTCTTT
.	TRBV4-1	TRBJ2-2	.	CASSQEVGVGAGELFF	TGCGCCAGCAGCCAAGAAGTAGGAGTGGGGGCCGGGGAGCTGTTTTTT
few	TRBV30	TRBJ2-2	.	CAWGNTGELFF	TGTGCCTGGGGGAACACCGGGGAGCTGTTTTTT
.	TRBV15	TRBJ2-3	TRBD2	CATSRDGRLSKGDTQYF	TGTGCCACCAGCAGAGACGGGAGGCTAAGCAAGGGAGATACGCAGTATTTT
.	TRBV7-9	TRBJ2-5	TRBD2	CASTLGAGGQETQYF	TGTGCCAGCACCTTAGGGGCGGGGGGCCAAGAGACCCAGTACTTC
few	TRBV7-9	TRBJ2-2	.	CASSFGSGELFF	TGTGCCAGCAGCTTTGGAAGCGGGGAGCTGTTTTTT
.	TRBV10-3	TRBJ2-7	.	CAISGRGRYYEQYF	TGTGCCATCAGTGGAAGGGGGAGGTATTACGAGCAGTACTTC
.	TRBV4-3	TRBJ1-2	.	CASSPEVEIGYTF	TGCGCCAGCAGCCCTGAGGTGGAAATTGGCTACACCTTC
few	TRBV28	TRBJ1-1	TRBD1	CASSKSGGGEAFF	TGTGCCAGCAGTAAGTCAGGGGGAGGAGAAGCTTTCTTT
once	TRBV7-7	TRBJ2-5	.	CASSLTPAPPETQYF	TGTGCTAGCAGCTTAACTCCGGCGCCTCCGGAGACCCAGTACTTC
.	TRBV30	TRBJ2-2	TRBD2	CAWSVGSGYTGELFF	TGTGCCTGGAGTGTCGGTAGCGGGTACACCGGGGAGCTGTTTTTT
.	TRBV6-5	TRBJ2-7	.	CASSYSADYEQYF	TGTGCCAGCAGTTACTCGGCAGACTACGAGCAGTACTTC
.	TRBV6-1	TRBJ2-2	.	CASSVLQGSGELFF	TGTGCCAGCAGTGTTTTGCAGGGCAGCGGGGAGCTGTTTTTT
.	TRBV9	TRBJ1-6	.	CASSVDAGVSPLHF	TGTGCCAGCAGCGTAGACGCAGGGGTTTCACCCCTCCACTTT